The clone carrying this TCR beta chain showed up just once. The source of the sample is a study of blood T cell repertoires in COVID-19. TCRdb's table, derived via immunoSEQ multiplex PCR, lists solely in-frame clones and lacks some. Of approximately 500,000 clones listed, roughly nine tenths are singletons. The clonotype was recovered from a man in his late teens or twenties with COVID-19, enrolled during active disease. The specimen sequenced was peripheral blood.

The CDR3 nucleotides are TGTGCCAGCAGCCCGAGCGGTAGCTATGGCTACACCTTC. It yields the protein CASSPSGSYGYTF. The J gene is TRBJ1-2, the V gene TRBV5-4; D call uncertain. The CDR3 is 13 amino acids. The V and J ends lost 4 bases and 4 bases respectively, with 11 bases between them. CDR1 is SGHNT and CDR2 is YYREEE in the germline V gene (reference sequence).